Each of the 16 T cell receptor beta chains below was sequenced from the same sample in a study of identical twins. TCRdb processed the 5' RACE reads anew with MiXCR; each CDR3 protein has one entry. The data show about 490,000 distinct CDR3 sequences, roughly 15% seen once. The same data also went into a second study, on yellow fever vaccine responses in identical twins.

The sequenced material came from CD4+ T cells sorted from blood. The receptors come from a woman aged 18-29 years in good health.

The gene calls are TRBV4-1 and TRBJ2-3, with a possible D match to TRBD2 (5 bases). The CDR3 runs to 15 residues. The germline V gene has CDR1 MGHRA and CDR2 YSYEKL. Trimming left V 7 bases short and J 6 bases short, with 20 bases between. The CDR3 bases are TGCGCCAGCACCGAGGGTTCTCTTCGTGGGGATACGCAGTATTTT. The encoded protein is CASTEGSLRGDTQYF.

This clonotype came up a few times. The V and J genes are TRBV5-1 and TRBJ1-2; D gene uncertain. The CDR3 has 13 residues. The V end was cut by 0 bases, the J end by 4 bases, with 7 bases between. CDR1 is SGHRS, CDR2 YFSETQ, per germline. CDR3 amino acids: CASSLAQFYGYTF. Written as DNA, the CDR3 is TGCGCCAGCAGCTTGGCTCAGTTCTATGGCTACACCTTC.

The chain recombines TRBV20-1 with TRBJ2-2; the match to TRBD1 covers 7 bases. Germline-derived CDR1 and CDR2 are DFQATT and SNEGSKA (reference sequence). The trim removed 6 bases at V and 1 base at J, leaving 5 bases unmatched. The length of the CDR3 is 14 residues. CDR3 bases: TGCAGTGCGGGCCGGACAGGGAACACCGGGGAGCTGTTTTTT. Translated, it gives CSAGRTGNTGELFF.

In this sample, this clonotype turned up a few times. This chain uses TRBV12-3 or TRBV12-4 with TRBJ1-2; weak D call: TRBD1 (5 bases). Trimming removed 6 bases from V and 7 bases from J, with 15 bases in between. The CDR3 totals 13 residues. The CDR3 is CASSPLGEFGYTF. CDR3 coding DNA: TGTGCCAGCAGCCCTCTGGGGGAATTTGGCTACACCTTC.

This clonotype was detected once. V is TRBV20-1 and J is TRBJ2-1; D call uncertain. Trimming removed 6 bases at V and 8 bases at J, with 14 bases between. The CDR3 sequence is 12 residues long. CDR1 and CDR2 (germline): DFQATT, SNEGSKA (reference sequence). The CDR3 coding sequence is TGCAGTGCCGCGCCAGTGAGCGATGAGCAGTTCTTC. Amino acids: CSAAPVSDEQFF.

The chain joins TRBV2 to TRBJ2-2; D unresolved. CDR1 and CDR2 (germline): SNHLY, FYNNEI. Trimming stripped 9 bases from V and 4 bases from J, with 9 bases between. This CDR3 region has 12 residues. The CDR3 nucleotides read TGTGCCAGGAGCACCGGCACCGGGGAGCTGTTTTTT. Its protein is CARSTGTGELFF.

This clonotype was counted between two and nine times. This chain links TRBV20-1 with TRBJ2-3; the match to TRBD2 covers 8 bases. This CDR3 has 14 residues. V lost 5 bases to trimming and J lost 2 bases; unmatched junction nucleotides: 6. Germline V gene data show CDR1 as DFQATT and CDR2 as SNEGSKA (reference sequence). For the CDR3, the DNA is TGCAGTGCTGGAATAGCGGGGCTCACAGATACGCAGTATTTT. It translates to CSAGIAGLTDTQYF.

This clonotype occurred a few times. The rearrangement links TRBV2 to TRBJ2-1; perhaps TRBD1 as D (6 bases). CDR1 is SNHLY, CDR2 FYNNEI, per germline. Trimming pared 7 bases from V and 0 bases from J, leaving 7 bases between. CDR3 length equals 13 residues. This CDR3 reads CASKDSSYNEQFF. In DNA form, the CDR3 reads TGTGCCAGCAAGGACAGCTCCTACAATGAGCAGTTCTTC.

In this sample, this clonotype turned up a few times. The chain links TRBV12-3 or TRBV12-4 to TRBJ2-1; a weak D match, TRBD1 (6 bases). With 5 bases removed from V and 12 bases from J, the gap between germline ends came to 14 bases. The CDR3 is 12 residues long. The CDR3 DNA is TGTGCCAGCAGTCGAAGACAGGCTATGCAGTTCTTC. It translates to CASSRRQAMQFF.

V and J are TRBV28 and TRBJ2-7, with TRBD1 identical over 11 bases. This CDR3 has 17 amino acids. Germline CDR1 and CDR2: MDHEN and SYDVKM. The V gene end was trimmed by 4 bases and the J gene end by 3 bases; junction bases not matched to a gene: 11. CDR3 region: CASSSPRDRGILYEQYV. The DNA of the CDR3 is TGTGCCAGCAGTTCACCCCGGGACAGGGGGATCCTCTACGAGCAGTACGTC.

This clonotype occurred a few times. The J gene is TRBJ2-1, the V gene TRBV11-3; D gene uncertain. The CDR3 runs 16 residues. V lost 5 bases and J 1 base, leaving 15 bases between the germline ends. Germline-derived CDR1 and CDR2 are SGHNT and YENEEA. The CDR3 DNA follows: TGTGCCAGCAGCCCCGGAGTGGTTAGGTCCTACAATGAGCAGTTCTTC. This sequence encodes CASSPGVVRSYNEQFF. Complete variable domain (other parts from reference TRBV11-3 and TRBJ2-1): EAGVVQSPRYKIIEKKQPVAFWCNPISGHNTLYWYLQNLGQGPELLIRYENEEAVDDSQLPKDRFSAERLKGVDSTLKIQPAELGDSAVYLCASSPGVVRSYNEQFFGPGTRLTVL.

This clonotype was counted a few times. The chain recombines TRBV7-6 with TRBJ2-7; D possibly corresponds to TRBD1 (5 bases). Trimming cost V 4 bases and J 0 bases, with 13 bases left between them. The germline CDR1 and CDR2 sequences are SGHVS and FNYEAQ. CDR3 size: 15 residues. The CDR3 loop is CASSSNWGLSYEQYF. CDR3 coding DNA: TGTGCCAGCAGCTCTAATTGGGGCCTCTCCTACGAGCAGTACTTC.

In this sample, this clonotype turned up a few times. The chain combines TRBV24-1 with TRBJ2-5; TRBD1 matches at 10 bases. Trimming removed 7 bases from V and 5 bases from J; junction bases left unmatched: 6. Per germline, CDR1 KGHDR and CDR2 SFDVKD. The CDR3 loop spans 14 amino acids. CDR3: CATSIPGQGETQYF. In nucleotides, the CDR3 is TGTGCCACCAGCATACCGGGACAGGGGGAGACCCAGTACTTC.

The V call is TRBV29-1, the J call TRBJ1-1, with D perhaps TRBD1 (6 bases). CDR3 length: 13 amino acids. Trimming removed 6 bases at V and 1 base at J, with 12 bases between. Germline lookup yields CDR1 SQVTM and CDR2 ANQGSEA. CDR3 DNA sequence: TGCAGCGTCGGGAGGACAGAGAACACTGAAGCTTTCTTT. It yields the protein CSVGRTENTEAFF.

This clonotype was detected only a few times. The chain joins TRBV12-3 or TRBV12-4 to TRBJ2-2; D not certain. Deletions cut 3 bases from V and 0 bases from J, with 8 bases between. The CDR3 is 15 residues long. The CDR3 here is CASSFVFANTGELFF. CDR3 bases: TGTGCCAGCAGTTTCGTGTTCGCGAACACCGGGGAGCTGTTTTTT.

This clonotype occurred a few times. The V call is TRBV28, the J call TRBJ2-1; 8 bases are a match to TRBD2. Germline trimming cut 6 bases from V and 4 bases from J; bases unmatched to any gene: 14. The CDR3 length is 17 residues. CDR1 MDHEN and CDR2 SYDVKM come from the germline V gene. The CDR3 is CASSPQVRTSRYNEQFF. For the CDR3, the DNA is TGTGCCAGCAGCCCACAAGTCAGGACTAGCAGATACAATGAGCAGTTCTTC.